A single sample gave rise to the 27 T cell receptor beta chains below, sequenced in a study of response to subunit inactivated influenza vaccine. TCRdb called the RT-PCR reads again in MiXCR, with one record for every CDR3 protein. The top ten clones hold 1.5% to 2% of a sample with fewer than 550,000 distinct CDR3 sequences, about 25% of them seen once. Source: CD4+ T cells sorted from PBMCs, taken less than 6 days after vaccination. These receptors were taken from a man over 45 who received an inactivated influenza vaccine.

The rearrangement uses TRBV20-1 and TRBJ2-3, with 10 bases identical to TRBD2. The CDR3 consists of 16 residues. Trimming removed 3 bases from V and 9 bases from J; junction bases left unmatched: 15. CDR1 and CDR2 (germline): DFQATT, SNEGSKA (reference sequence). CDR3 sequence (DNA): TGCAGTGCTAGGGAGGGGTATAGCGGGAGGATCCAAACGCAGTATTTT. This codes for CSAREGYSGRIQTQYF.

V is TRBV12-3 or TRBV12-4 and J is TRBJ2-5; 8 nucleotides agree with TRBD2. Unmatched junction bases numbered 7, after V lost 6 bases and J lost 4 bases. The CDR3 loop spans 14 amino acids. CDR3 region: CASSTGLVRETQYF. The CDR3 DNA is TGTGCCAGCAGCACGGGACTAGTAAGAGAGACCCAGTACTTC.

This chain uses TRBV6-2 or TRBV6-3 with TRBJ1-3, with D perhaps TRBD1 (6 bases). Germline V CDR1 and CDR2: MNHEY, SVGEGT. Trimming shortened V by 0 bases and J by 0 bases, and 24 bases separated the two germline ends. The CDR3 extends over 21 amino acids. The CDR3 sequence: CASSYSVFFMGDTGSGNTIYF. DNA for the CDR3: TGTGCCAGCAGTTACTCGGTTTTTTTTATGGGGGACACCGGCTCTGGAAACACCATATATTTT.

This clonotype has just a few counts. J is TRBJ1-3 and V is TRBV6-5; D possibly corresponds to TRBD1 (5 bases). CDR3 length: 16 residues. The ends were cut back, 2 bases at V and 2 bases at J, with 13 bases in the middle. Germline CDR1 is MNHEY and CDR2 is SVGAGI. In DNA form, the CDR3 reads TGTGCCAGCAGTTACCCCCAGGGCTCAGCTGGAAACACCATATATTTT. Translation gives CASSYPQGSAGNTIYF.

The chain combines TRBV6-1 with TRBJ2-7, with D possibly TRBD1 on 6 matching bases. Deletions cut 4 bases from V and 5 bases from J, with 18 bases between. The germline V gene encodes CDR1 MNHNS and CDR2 SASEGT. The CDR3 extends over 15 amino acids. CDR3 region: CASSGRGTRLDEQYF. CDR3 bases: TGTGCCAGCAGTGGCCGTGGGACAAGACTCGACGAGCAGTACTTC.

The chain employs TRBV11-2 and TRBJ2-3; 9 nucleotides line up with TRBD2. CDR3 size: 18 residues. The V segment lost 4 bases and the J segment 0 bases; nucleotides outside the gene matches: 11. Germline V gene data show CDR1 as SGHAT and CDR2 as FQNNGV. CDR3 residues: CASSSRGGRALSTDTQYF. CDR3 sequence (DNA): TGTGCCAGCAGCTCCCGCGGCGGGAGGGCCCTAAGCACAGATACGCAGTATTTT.

This clonotype was counted between two and nine times. J is TRBJ2-1 and V is TRBV15, with 9 nucleotides matching TRBD2. J lost 8 bases, V lost 1 base, and 6 bases had no gene match. The CDR3 loop spans 15 amino acids. Germline values: CDR1 LNHNV, CDR2 YYDKDF (reference sequence). The CDR3 DNA is TGTGCCACCAGCAGAGTTAGCGGGGGTCGGTATGAGCAGTTCTTC. Translating gives CATSRVSGGRYEQFF.

The chain joins TRBV5-5 to TRBJ1-5; D is uncertain. CDR1 and CDR2 (germline): SGHKS, YYEKEE (reference sequence). The CDR3 length is 16 residues. V was clipped by 4 bases and J by 2 bases, with 16 bases between them. The CDR3 loop is CASSTGLYGGNQPQHF. CDR3 DNA sequence: TGTGCCAGCAGCACCGGACTTTATGGTGGCAATCAGCCCCAGCATTTT.

V is TRBV3-1 and J is TRBJ2-1; TRBD1 matches 7 bases. The CDR3 totals 15 residues. CDR1 and CDR2 from the germline V gene are LGHDT and YNNKEL (reference sequence). Germline trimming cut 5 bases from V and 8 bases from J; bases unmatched to any gene: 12. CDR3 sequence (DNA): TGTGCCAGCAGCAGACAGGGTGGGGGTCGAGATGAGCAGTTCTTC. Translation gives CASSRQGGGRDEQFF.

V is TRBV3-1 and J is TRBJ1-5, with 9 positions matching TRBD1. The CDR3 runs 14 residues. Germline CDR1 reads LGHDT; CDR2 reads YNNKEL (reference sequence). Germline trimming cut 4 bases from V and 6 bases from J; bases unmatched to any gene: 4. The CDR3 bases are TGTGCCAGCAGCCTAACAGGGGGCTCTCAGCCCCAGCATTTT. Its protein is CASSLTGGSQPQHF.

The chain uses TRBV5-1 and TRBJ2-1; 11 bases agree with TRBD2. The CDR3 covers 16 residues. Trimming cost V 4 bases and J 8 bases; bases outside gene matches: 11. The germline V gene encodes CDR1 SGHRS and CDR2 YFSETQ. CDR3 in DNA: TGCGCCAGCAGCACAAGACTAGCGGGATCTACTGATGAGCAGTTCTTC. It codes for CASSTRLAGSTDEQFF.

This clonotype was counted a few times. This chain's CDR3 is CSVIINGRSSMDGDLTF. CDR3 coding DNA: TGCAGCGTAATAATTAATGGACGGAGCTCAATGGATGGGGACCTGACTTTC. The chain has TRBV29-1 and TRBJ2-6; D remains ambiguous. Germline CDR1 and CDR2: SQVTM and ANQGSEA. The CDR3 is made up of 17 amino acids. Trimming stripped 6 bases from V and 15 bases from J, with 33 bases between. Looking up the rest from reference TRBV29-1 and TRBJ2-6 gives the full variable domain: SAVISQKPSRDICQRGTSLTIQCQVDSQVTMMFWYRQQPGQSLTLIATANQGSEATYESGFVIDKFPISRPNLTFSTLTVSNMSPEDSSIYLCSVIINGRSSMDGDLTFGAGSRLTVL.

This clonotype was counted between two and nine times. The chain combines TRBV3-1 with TRBJ2-2; weak D call: TRBD2 (5 bases). CDR1 is LGHDT, CDR2 YNNKEL, per germline (reference sequence). The V end was cut by 8 bases, the J end by 6 bases, with 7 bases between. There are 11 residues in the CDR3. CDR3 amino acids: CASGGSGELFF. The CDR3 DNA reads TGTGCCAGCGGCGGGTCCGGGGAGCTGTTTTTT. Looking up the rest from reference TRBV3-1 and TRBJ2-2 gives the full variable domain: DTAVSQTPKYLVTQMGNDKSIKCEQNLGHDTMYWYKQDSKKFLKIMFSYNNKELIINETVPNRFSPKSPDKAHLNLHINSLELGDSAVYFCASGGSGELFFGEGSRLTVL.

CDR3 region: CASSQGTGQLRGADTQYF. In DNA, the CDR3 is TGTGCCAGCAGCCAGGGGACAGGCCAATTGAGAGGAGCAGATACGCAGTATTTT. V usage is TRBV4-2 and J usage is TRBJ2-3, with 8 bases fitting TRBD1. V gave up 3 bases and J gave up 4 bases; unmatched junction bases: 15. CDR1 LGHNA and CDR2 YNFKEQ come from the germline V gene. The CDR3 extends over 18 amino acids.

The chain employs TRBV11-3 and TRBJ2-1; TRBD2 agrees at 10 bases. Trimming took 5 bases from V and 9 from J; bases not matched to a gene: 4. CDR1 and CDR2 from the germline V gene are SGHNT and YENEEA. The CDR3 has 13 residues. In nucleotides, the CDR3 is TGTGCCAGCAGCCCAGGGACTAGCGTTGAGCAGTTCTTC. This codes for CASSPGTSVEQFF.

The genes are TRBV6-1 and TRBJ1-6; D gene unclear. This CDR3 spans 19 amino acids. Germline V gene sequence: CDR1 MNHNS, CDR2 SASEGT. Trimming removed 1 base from V and 6 bases from J, with 22 bases in between. The CDR3 sequence is CASSEGTYPQRELNSPLHF. The CDR3 DNA sequence: TGTGCCAGCAGTGAAGGGACCTATCCACAGAGGGAACTTAATTCACCCCTCCACTTT.

The chain recombines TRBV5-1 with TRBJ2-3; D ambiguous. The CDR3 is 14 amino acids. The V end was cut by 4 bases, the J end by 6 bases, with 15 bases between. Germline values: CDR1 SGHRS, CDR2 YFSETQ. The DNA of the CDR3 is TGCGCCAGCAGCCCATCAAAGGGATCCGATACGCAGTATTTT. Its translation is CASSPSKGSDTQYF.

This clonotype was counted at least ten times. This sequence joins TRBV12-3 or TRBV12-4 and TRBJ2-5, with D hard to call. Trimming left V 3 bases short and J 5 bases short, with 7 bases between. This CDR3 is built from 12 residues. This CDR3 is CASSFGGETQYF. CDR3 DNA sequence: TGTGCCAGCAGTTTTGGTGGTGAGACCCAGTACTTC.

This clonotype was counted at least ten times. The rearrangement links TRBV11-2 to TRBJ2-7; 8 bases align to TRBD2. The CDR3 has 15 residues. CDR1 is SGHAT and CDR2 is FQNNGV in the germline V gene. V dropped 4 bases and J dropped 7; count of bases not matched to a gene: 12. The CDR3 DNA sequence: TGTGCCAGCAGCTCGCTAGCGGGCCGCCCCCAAGAGCAGTACTTC. The encoded protein is CASSSLAGRPQEQYF.

In this sample, this clonotype turned up a few times. The J gene is TRBJ1-1, the V gene TRBV20-1, with a weak D call TRBD1 (6 bases). Germline CDR1 is DFQATT and CDR2 is SNEGSKA (reference sequence). The CDR3 is 14 residues long. Trimming left V 3 bases short and J 4 bases short, with 15 bases between. The CDR3: CSASINRDRTEAFF. CDR3 sequence (DNA): TGCAGTGCTAGTATCAACAGGGACCGCACTGAAGCTTTCTTT.

The rearrangement links TRBV7-9 to TRBJ2-3; D may match TRBD1 or TRBD2 (5 bases each). Germline assignment: CDR1 SEHNR and CDR2 FQNEAQ (reference sequence). This CDR3 contains 17 residues. V was clipped by 5 bases and J by 6 bases, with 24 bases between them. The CDR3 protein is CASSPSSRQGRADTQYF. For the CDR3, the DNA is TGTGCCAGCAGCCCCTCGAGTCGGCAGGGACGTGCGGATACGCAGTATTTT.

This clonotype appeared many times. The genes are TRBV5-5 and TRBJ1-5, with D possibly being TRBD1 (5 bases). Germline-derived CDR1 and CDR2 are SGHKS and YYEKEE (reference sequence). The V end lost 6 bases, the J end lost 7 bases, and 20 bases lay between the germline ends. The CDR3 extends over 15 amino acids. The CDR3 is CASTYGGVSGQPQHF. The CDR3, as DNA: TGTGCCAGCACCTATGGAGGGGTGTCAGGGCAGCCCCAGCATTTT.

The chain couples TRBV4-1 to TRBJ2-5; 9 bases are a match to TRBD1. The CDR3 is 16 residues long. The V gene end was trimmed by 4 bases and the J gene end by 2 bases; junction bases not matched to a gene: 8. Per the germline V gene, CDR1 is MGHRA and CDR2 is YSYEKL. The CDR3 bases are TGCGCCAGCAGCCCAAAGCTAGGGACAGGGCAAGAGACCCAGTACTTC. Amino acids: CASSPKLGTGQETQYF.

The chain joins TRBV3-1 to TRBJ2-7; possibly TRBD2 for D (6 bases). Germline V gives CDR1 LGHDT, CDR2 YNNKEL (reference sequence). V was clipped by 4 bases and J by 6 bases, with 19 bases between them. The CDR3 has 15 residues. The CDR3 DNA is TGTGCCAGCAGCCGGGGGTCCCTCCGGGGGAGCGAGCAGTACTTC. Protein sequence: CASSRGSLRGSEQYF.

This clonotype occurred a few times. CDR3 nucleotide sequence: TGTGCCAGTCTCCGGCGGGGACAGGGCCACTTTACCTACAATGAGCAGTTCTTC. It yields the protein CASLRRGQGHFTYNEQFF. The gene calls are TRBV5-3 and TRBJ2-1; 9 bases line up with TRBD1. TRBV5-3 is annotated as an ORF whose role is uncertain. V was clipped by 8 bases and J by 2 bases; unmatched bases: 17. The CDR3 contains 18 residues.

This clonotype has only a few counts. The chain joins TRBV7-2 to TRBJ1-1; no clear D. The CDR3 extends over 14 amino acids. V was shortened by 1 base and J by 1 base, with 7 bases between the two germline ends. Per germline, CDR1 SGHTA and CDR2 FQGNSA. DNA of the CDR3: TGTGCCAGCAGCTTAGTATATGGGAACACTGAAGCTTTCTTT. It specifies CASSLVYGNTEAFF.

This clonotype showed up just a few times. The chain combines TRBV20-1 with TRBJ2-6, with TRBD2 matching over 10 bases. CDR1 is DFQATT and CDR2 is SNEGSKA in the germline V gene (reference sequence). The J segment lost 4 bases and the V segment lost 5 bases, leaving 11 bases of the junction unmatched. The CDR3 loop spans 17 amino acids. CDR3 in DNA: TGCAGTGCTCAGGGGGCTAGCGGGGGAGGAGGGGCCAACGTCCTGACTTTC. This translates into CSAQGASGGGGANVLTF.